This T cell receptor beta chain was retrieved from a study of blood T cell repertoires in COVID-19. Original analysis: Reference gene primer amplification yielded estimated nucleated cell counts. Here immunoSEQ multiplex PCR was the method, and the copy in TCRdb shows in-frame clones only, minus some. The V and J calls and the clone size are those of that table, but D and trimming were determined from the DNA. The sample records 300,000 to 450,000 clones, around 90% being singletons. This clone occurred once. The CDR3 has 14 residues. Germline V gene sequence: CDR1 SGHAT, CDR2 FQNNGV. The ends were cut back, 5 bases at V and 1 base at J, with 11 bases in the middle.

Sequenced material: peripheral blood. The rearrangement uses TRBV11-2 and TRBJ1-2, with D maybe TRBD1 (5 bases). The clonotype was recovered from a woman between 55 and 75 years old with COVID-19, enrolled during active disease. CDR3 amino acids: CASSRGALNYGYTF. CDR3 DNA sequence: TGTGCCAGCAGCCGTGGGGCCCTTAACTATGGCTACACCTTC.